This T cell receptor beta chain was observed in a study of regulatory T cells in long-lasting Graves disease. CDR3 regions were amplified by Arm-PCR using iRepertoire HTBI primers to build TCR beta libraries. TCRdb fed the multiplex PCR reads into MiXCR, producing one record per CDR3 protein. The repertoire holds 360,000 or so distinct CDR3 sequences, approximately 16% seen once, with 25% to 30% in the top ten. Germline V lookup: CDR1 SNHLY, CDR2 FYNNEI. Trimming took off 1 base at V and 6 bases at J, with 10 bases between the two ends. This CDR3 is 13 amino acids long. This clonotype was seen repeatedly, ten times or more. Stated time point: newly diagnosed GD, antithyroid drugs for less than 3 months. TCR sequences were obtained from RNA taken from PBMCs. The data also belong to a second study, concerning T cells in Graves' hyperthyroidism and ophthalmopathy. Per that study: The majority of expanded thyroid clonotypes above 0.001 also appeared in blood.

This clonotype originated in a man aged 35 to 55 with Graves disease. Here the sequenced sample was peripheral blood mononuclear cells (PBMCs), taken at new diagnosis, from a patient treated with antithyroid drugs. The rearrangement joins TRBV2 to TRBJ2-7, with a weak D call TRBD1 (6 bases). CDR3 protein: CASSEVAGAEQYF. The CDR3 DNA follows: TGTGCCAGCAGTGAAGTGGCAGGGGCCGAGCAGTACTTC.